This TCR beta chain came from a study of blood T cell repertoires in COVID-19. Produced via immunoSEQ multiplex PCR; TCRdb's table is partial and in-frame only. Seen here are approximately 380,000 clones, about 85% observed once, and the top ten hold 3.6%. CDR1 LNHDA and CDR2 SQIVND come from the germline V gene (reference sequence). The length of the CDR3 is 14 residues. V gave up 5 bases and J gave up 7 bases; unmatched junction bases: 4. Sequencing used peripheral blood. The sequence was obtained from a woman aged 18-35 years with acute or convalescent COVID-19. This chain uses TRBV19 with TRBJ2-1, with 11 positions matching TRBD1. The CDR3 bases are TGTGCCAGTAGTCCCCGGGACAGGGGGAATGAGCAGTTCTTC. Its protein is CASSPRDRGNEQFF.